This T cell receptor (beta chain) was identified during a study of blood T cell repertoires in COVID-19. CDR3 length equals 12 residues. The V gene's germline CDR1 is MGHRA and CDR2 YSYEKL. The germline V and J ends were trimmed by 4 bases and 9 bases, with 9 bases remaining between them. In the original analysis: Nucleated cell counts were estimated from reference gene primer amplification. Measured with immunoSEQ multiplex PCR; TCRdb has only the in-frame clones, and not every one. Clone size and V and J calls were adopted from that table, with D and trimming inferred from the DNA. The data contain 150,000 to 200,000 clones, about 88% of them singletons.

Sequenced sample: peripheral blood. The chain combines TRBV4-1 with TRBJ2-2, with D maybe TRBD2 (5 bases). The TCR originated in a man younger than 30 who had recovered from COVID-19. CDR3 DNA sequence: TGCGCCAGCAGCCCACGAGGGCGGGAGCTGTTTTTT. It encodes CASSPRGRELFF.